The 21 T cell receptor beta chains presented below share a single source sample, sequenced in a study of T cell clonotyping in hematopoietic cell transplantation. Indicated time point: recipient sample about 28 days before transplant, after cytoreduction. The repertoire was sequenced with immunoSEQ multiplex PCR; TCRdb's copy has only in-frame clones and lacks some. This table has about 50,000 clones, 70% to 90% appearing once. The material sequenced was peripheral blood mononuclear cells, taken before stem cell transplant. The receptor source for this set is a man aged 55-75 years with biphenotypic leukemia. Some clones in this sample may be carry-over from other donors' samples.

The gene calls are TRBV5-1 and TRBJ2-1; D remains unclear. V dropped 0 bases and J dropped 7 bases, with 14 bases sitting between them. This CDR3 has 15 residues. Germline V gene data show CDR1 as SGHRS and CDR2 as YFSETQ. This CDR3 reads CASSLGDFPTNEQFF. CDR3 DNA: TGCGCCAGCAGCTTGGGAGATTTCCCCACAAATGAGCAGTTCTTC.

The V and J genes are TRBV11-2 and TRBJ1-4, with unresolved D. CDR3 length: 14 residues. Trimming pared 1 base from V and 6 bases from J, leaving 9 bases between. CDR1 is SGHAT, CDR2 FQNNGV, per germline. The CDR3 DNA reads as TGTGCCAGCAGCTTAGTGGGGTGGGATGAAAAACTGTTTTTT. Its translation is CASSLVGWDEKLFF.

This chain uses TRBV5-1 with TRBJ2-3; possibly TRBD1 for D (5 bases). This CDR3 is built from 15 residues. Trimming stripped 0 bases from V and 0 bases from J, with 8 bases between. The germline CDR1 and CDR2 sequences are SGHRS and YFSETQ. The CDR3 coding sequence is TGCGCCAGCAGCTTGGGACAGACTAGCACAGATACGCAGTATTTT. It is translated as CASSLGQTSTDTQYF.

The genes are TRBV30 and TRBJ2-2; 8 nucleotides agree with TRBD2. The germline CDR1 and CDR2 sequences are GTSNPN and SVGIG (reference sequence). There are 16 residues in the CDR3. Unmatched junction bases numbered 8, after V lost 0 bases and J lost 5 bases. The CDR3 sequence is CAWSVLGGRITGELFF. The CDR3 bases are TGTGCCTGGAGTGTACTGGGCGGGAGGATTACCGGGGAGCTGTTTTTT.

V gene TRBV28 combines with J gene TRBJ1-1; D unclear. Germline CDR1 reads MDHEN; CDR2 reads SYDVKM. The CDR3 runs to 11 residues. The V and J ends lost 6 bases and 3 bases respectively, with 5 bases between them. This CDR3 is CASRSYTEAFF. The CDR3 coding sequence is TGTGCCAGCAGAAGTTACACTGAAGCTTTCTTT.

The CDR3 coding sequence is TGTGCCAGCACCCGGCGCACAGGGACCGGGGAGCTGTTTTTT. Translation gives CASTRRTGTGELFF. The V gene is TRBV28, the J gene TRBJ2-2; TRBD1 is a possible D gene (6 bases). V was clipped by 7 bases and J by 5 bases, with 14 bases between them. Germline V gene lookup returns CDR1 MDHEN and CDR2 SYDVKM. The CDR3 has 14 amino acids.

The chain employs TRBV14 and TRBJ1-2; D perhaps matches TRBD1 (6 bases). Germline V gene lookup returns CDR1 SGHDN and CDR2 FVKESK. V dropped 4 bases and J dropped 5 bases, with 20 bases sitting between them. The CDR3 is 16 residues long. The CDR3 region is CASSLQAPGAPYGYTF. In DNA form, the CDR3 reads TGTGCCAGCAGCCTCCAAGCGCCGGGGGCTCCTTATGGCTACACCTTC.

The rearrangement links TRBV30 to TRBJ1-1, with D hard to call. V dropped 3 bases and J dropped 1 base, with 6 bases sitting between them. CDR3 length equals 12 residues. The germline V gene has CDR1 GTSNPN and CDR2 SVGIG (reference sequence). CDR3 bases: TGTGCCTGGAGCGTGGGGAACACTGAAGCTTTCTTT. Protein sequence: CAWSVGNTEAFF.

This chain uses TRBV28 with TRBJ1-5; TRBD1 matches at 7 bases. The CDR3 loop spans 15 amino acids. V lost 2 bases and J lost 3; bases outside the gene matches: 4. Germline V gives CDR1 MDHEN, CDR2 SYDVKM. The CDR3 reads CASSLVDRVNQPQHF. The CDR3 DNA follows: TGTGCCAGCAGTTTAGTAGACAGGGTCAATCAGCCCCAGCATTTT.

The chain links TRBV2 to TRBJ1-2, with TRBD1 identical over 7 bases. CDR3 length equals 13 residues. Unmatched junction bases numbered 2, after V lost 5 bases and J lost 2 bases. Germline CDR1 SNHLY, CDR2 FYNNEI. The CDR3, as DNA: TGTGCCAGCAGTCGGGACAGCAACTATGGCTACACCTTC. Translated: CASSRDSNYGYTF.

The V and J genes are TRBV19 and TRBJ2-2; 9 bases align to TRBD2. The V segment lost 5 bases and the J segment 6 bases; nucleotides outside the gene matches: 4. CDR1 and CDR2 from the germline V gene are LNHDA and SQIVND (reference sequence). The length of the CDR3 is 14 residues. CDR3 DNA sequence: TGTGCCAGTAGTCACCGGACTAGCGCCGGGGAGCTGTTTTTT. The encoded protein is CASSHRTSAGELFF.

The chain has TRBV5-6 and TRBJ2-2; D is unresolved. Trimming shortened V by 3 bases and J by 6 bases, and 12 bases separated the two germline ends. Germline V gene lookup returns CDR1 SGHDT and CDR2 YYEEEE. This CDR3 contains 14 residues. The CDR3 sequence is CASSYTSDPGELFF. CDR3 DNA: TGTGCCAGCAGCTATACGAGCGATCCCGGGGAGCTGTTTTTT.

This chain joins TRBV7-3 and TRBJ2-5; D not certain. Trimming removed 2 bases from V and 5 bases from J, with 9 bases in between. The CDR3 consists of 13 residues. Germline V lookup: CDR1 SGHTA, CDR2 FQGTGA. CDR3 sequence: CASSLWVGETQYF. CDR3 in DNA: TGTGCCAGCAGCTTATGGGTTGGTGAGACCCAGTACTTC. Together with reference TRBV7-3 and TRBJ2-5, the CDR3 gives the full variable domain: GAGVSQTPSNKVTEKGKYVELRCDPISGHTALYWYRQSLGQGPEFLIYFQGTGAADDSGLPNDRFFAVRPEGSVSTLKIQRTERGDSAVYLCASSLWVGETQYFGPGTRLLVL.

This chain links TRBV27 with TRBJ2-3, with D tentatively TRBD2 (5 bases). Germline CDR1 is MNHEY and CDR2 is SMNVEV (reference sequence). The CDR3 sequence is 14 residues long. Between the trimmed V and J ends, which lost 1 base and 6 bases, there was a span of 11 bases. The CDR3 nucleotides read TGTGCCAGCAGTTTATGGACTGAATCTGATACGCAGTATTTT. Translating gives CASSLWTESDTQYF.

In regard to this clone: Distinct nucleotide sequences in the sample also encode this CDR3. J is TRBJ2-3 and V is TRBV7-9; 7 bases are a match to TRBD2. Per germline, CDR1 SEHNR and CDR2 FQNEAQ (reference sequence). The ends lost 5 bases at V and 2 bases at J; junction bases unmatched: 4. The CDR3 sequence is 14 residues long. The CDR3 is CASSRSGNTDTQYF. The CDR3 DNA reads TGTGCCAGCAGCCGGAGCGGGAACACAGATACGCAGTATTTT.

V is TRBV28 and J is TRBJ1-5; a weak D match, TRBD1 (5 bases). Germline V lookup: CDR1 MDHEN, CDR2 SYDVKM. V was pared by 3 bases and J by 6 bases, with 15 bases between. The CDR3 covers 15 residues. CDR3 sequence reads: CASSLGEGFRQPQHF. DNA of the CDR3: TGTGCCAGCAGTTTGGGGGAGGGGTTCCGTCAGCCCCAGCATTTT.

The chain combines TRBV5-1 with TRBJ2-2; 8 bases are a match to TRBD1. After removal of 0 bases from V and 6 bases from J, the junction contained 4 bases not matched to a gene. The CDR3 length is 15 residues. Germline lookup yields CDR1 SGHRS and CDR2 YFSETQ. CDR3 DNA: TGCGCCAGCAGCTTGGAGACAGGGGACGCCGGGGAGCTGTTTTTT. This encodes CASSLETGDAGELFF.

The rearrangement links TRBV7-9 to TRBJ1-1; 8 bases agree with TRBD1. The germline V gene encodes CDR1 SEHNR and CDR2 FQNEAQ (reference sequence). V shed 5 bases, J shed 4 bases, and the junction held 6 bases outside the gene matches. The CDR3 consists of 14 residues. The CDR3 sequence is CASSEQGGGTEAFF. Here the CDR3 DNA reads TGTGCCAGCAGCGAACAGGGGGGAGGCACTGAAGCTTTCTTT.

The sample holds one count of this clone. The J gene is TRBJ2-5, the V gene TRBV25-1; TRBD1 aligns across 9 bases. V gave up 4 bases and J gave up 4 bases; unmatched junction bases: 4. The CDR3 is 14 residues long. CDR1 is MGHDK, CDR2 SYGVNS, per germline. The CDR3 region has the DNA TGTGCCAGCAGTGTACTGGGACAGGGAGAGACCCAGTACTTC. Translated: CASSVLGQGETQYF.

This clone was seen a handful of times. The genes are TRBV19 and TRBJ2-7, with TRBD1 as a possible D gene (6 bases). Trimming took 6 bases from V and 3 from J, leaving 15 bases between them. Germline CDR1 and CDR2: LNHDA and SQIVND (reference sequence). There are 14 residues in the CDR3. This CDR3 reads CASSRNGDNYEQYF. The CDR3 bases are TGTGCCAGTAGCCGTAATGGGGACAACTACGAGCAGTACTTC.

The rearrangement links TRBV14 to TRBJ1-1; maybe TRBD1 (5 bases). The germline V gene encodes CDR1 SGHDN and CDR2 FVKESK. The CDR3 consists of 14 residues. V shed 3 bases and J shed 1 base, with 9 bases lying between them. For the CDR3, the DNA is TGTGCCAGCAGCCAGGGGGAGAGGAACACTGAAGCTTTCTTT. This encodes CASSQGERNTEAFF.